This paragraph covers one T cell receptor (beta chain) sequence. Its antigen has not been determined. Base-call qualities are not available, and no considerably larger clone is one nucleotide away. The V end loses 5 bases and the J end loses 0 bases, and a stretch of 14 bases separates them. The CDR3 starts with the cysteine, ends with the phenylalanine, and has 16 residues. The retained sequence is limited to the CDR3, 48 bases, with the frame set at the first base. From the germline V gene, CDR1 is SGHTA and CDR2 is FQGNSA. Whole blood was collected in K2EDTA tubes by collaborating institutions according to the institutions' own protocols. For TCRbeta analysis, collaborators shipped samples as frozen whole blood, isolated PBMCs, or DNA extracted from either of those sample types. This sample was taken from a study of blood T cell repertoires in COVID-19 (TCRdb year 2020). Context from the whole study: Samples covering the acute and convalescent phases of COVID-19 were provided by collaborators in the United States, Italy and Spain. The material from the prospective study consisted of cDNA or gDNA derived from T cells, B-cell-depleted T cells, or PBMCs. Deeply sampled blood TCRbeta repertoires from subjects exposed to, actively infected with, or recovered from COVID-19 were included in the dataset. The repertoires were released in a freely available public database meant as a resource for research on the immune response to SARS-CoV-2. Samples came from the ongoing ImmuneRACE study (first 160 participants) plus 1,254 subjects from 6 global collaborators. A de-identified subject ID, COVID-19 status, age in years and sex were almost always included in the sample metadata. Where available, HLA class I and class II types were taken from metadata supplied by the sample provider and were not determined by assay-based typing.

TCRbeta CDR3 regions were amplified from genomic DNA using the immunoSEQ Assay, a bias-controlled multiplex PCR. In the original analysis: The number of nucleated cells in each sample was estimated by amplification of reference gene primers within the assay. To quantify the absolute abundance of each unique TCRbeta CDR3 rearrangement, sequence reads were collapsed and filtered. For each sample, productive Simpson clonality was calculated as the square root of Simpson's diversity index across productive rearrangements. Not all clones reach the TCRdb copy of this immuneACCESS table, which keeps in-frame sequences only. Checked studies attribute under half of the gap to unresolved V genes and leave the rest unexplained. V, J and clone size are those of that table, while D and trimming were read from the DNA. For this sample there are 300,000 or so clones; more than 70% appear just once. Around 1.2% of the sample comes from the top ten.

General study outcomes and caveats: The quantity of clinical and demographic metadata differed by source and by participant and was supplied without curation.

The source material was peripheral blood. The TCR comes from a woman between 50 and 59 years old with acute or convalescent COVID-19. This chain joins TRBV7-2 to TRBJ1-3; TRBD1 could be the D gene, as 6 bases match. The DNA reads as follows: TGTGCCAGCAGCCCCCGGACAGTGTCCTCTGGAAACACCATATATTTT. Translated, it reads CASSPRTVSSGNTIYF.